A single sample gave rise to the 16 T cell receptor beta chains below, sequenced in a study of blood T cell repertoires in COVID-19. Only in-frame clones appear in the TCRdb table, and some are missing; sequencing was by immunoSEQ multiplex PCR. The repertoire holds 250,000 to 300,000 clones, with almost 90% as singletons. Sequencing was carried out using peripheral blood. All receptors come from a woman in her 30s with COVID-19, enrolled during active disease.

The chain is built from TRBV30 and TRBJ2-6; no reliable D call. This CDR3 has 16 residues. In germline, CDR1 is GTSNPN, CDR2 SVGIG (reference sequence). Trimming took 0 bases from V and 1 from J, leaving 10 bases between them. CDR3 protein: CAWSVWSGSGANVLTF. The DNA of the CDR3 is TGTGCCTGGAGTGTATGGTCCGGGTCTGGGGCCAACGTCCTGACTTTC.

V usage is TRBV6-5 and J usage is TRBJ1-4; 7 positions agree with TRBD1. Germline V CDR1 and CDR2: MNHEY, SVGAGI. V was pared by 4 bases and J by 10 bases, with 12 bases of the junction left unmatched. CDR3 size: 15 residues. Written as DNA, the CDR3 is TGTGCCAGCAGTTCGGACAGGACCAACCAACGAAAACTGTTTTTT. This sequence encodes CASSSDRTNQRKLFF.

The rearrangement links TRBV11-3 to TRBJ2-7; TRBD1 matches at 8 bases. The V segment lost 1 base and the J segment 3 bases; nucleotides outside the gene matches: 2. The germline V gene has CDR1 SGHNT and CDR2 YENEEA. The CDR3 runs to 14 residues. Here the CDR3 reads CASSLAGQGYEQYF. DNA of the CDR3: TGTGCCAGCAGCTTAGCAGGACAGGGCTACGAGCAGTACTTC.

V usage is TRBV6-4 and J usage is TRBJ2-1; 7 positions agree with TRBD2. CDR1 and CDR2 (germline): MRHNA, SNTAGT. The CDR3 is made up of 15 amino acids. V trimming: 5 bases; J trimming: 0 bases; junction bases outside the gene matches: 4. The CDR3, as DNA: TGTGCCAGCAGTCCCCTAGCGGTCTCCTACAATGAGCAGTTCTTC. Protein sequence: CASSPLAVSYNEQFF.

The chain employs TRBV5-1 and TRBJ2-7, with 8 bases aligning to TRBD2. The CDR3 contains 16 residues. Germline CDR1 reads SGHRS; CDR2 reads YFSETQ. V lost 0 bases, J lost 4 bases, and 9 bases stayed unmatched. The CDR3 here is CASSLETAGDRYEQYF. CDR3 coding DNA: TGCGCCAGCAGCTTGGAGACAGCGGGAGACAGATACGAGCAGTACTTC.

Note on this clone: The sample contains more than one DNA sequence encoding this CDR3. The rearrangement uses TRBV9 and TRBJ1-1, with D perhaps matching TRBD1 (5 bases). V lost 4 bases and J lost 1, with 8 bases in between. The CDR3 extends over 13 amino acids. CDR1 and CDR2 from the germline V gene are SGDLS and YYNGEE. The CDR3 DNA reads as TGTGCCAGCAGCCTTGACAGGAACACTGAAGCTTTCTTT. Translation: CASSLDRNTEAFF.

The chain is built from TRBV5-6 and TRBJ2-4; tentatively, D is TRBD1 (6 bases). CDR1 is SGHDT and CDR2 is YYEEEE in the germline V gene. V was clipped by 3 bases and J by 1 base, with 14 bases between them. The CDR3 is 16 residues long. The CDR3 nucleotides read TGTGCCAGCAGCTCCAGGGGCGTGGCGGCCAAAAACATTCAGTACTTC. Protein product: CASSSRGVAAKNIQYF. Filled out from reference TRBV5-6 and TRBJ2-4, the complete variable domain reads DAGVTQSPTHLIKTRGQQVTLRCSPKSGHDTVSWYQQALGQGPQFIFQYYEEEERQRGNFPDRFSGHQFPNYSSELNVNALLLGDSALYLCASSSRGVAAKNIQYFGAGTRLSVL.

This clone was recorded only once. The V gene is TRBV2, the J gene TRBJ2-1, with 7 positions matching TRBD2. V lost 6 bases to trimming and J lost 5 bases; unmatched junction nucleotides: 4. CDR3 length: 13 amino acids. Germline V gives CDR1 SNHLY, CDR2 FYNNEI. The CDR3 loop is CASSVRGDNEQFF. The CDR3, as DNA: TGTGCCAGCAGCGTCCGGGGGGACAATGAGCAGTTCTTC.

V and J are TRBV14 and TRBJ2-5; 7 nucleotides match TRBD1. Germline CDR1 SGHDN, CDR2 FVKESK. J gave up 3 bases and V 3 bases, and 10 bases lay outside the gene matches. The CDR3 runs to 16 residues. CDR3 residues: CASSHPTGITKETQYF. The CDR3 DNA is TGTGCCAGCAGCCACCCGACAGGGATCACAAAAGAGACCCAGTACTTC.

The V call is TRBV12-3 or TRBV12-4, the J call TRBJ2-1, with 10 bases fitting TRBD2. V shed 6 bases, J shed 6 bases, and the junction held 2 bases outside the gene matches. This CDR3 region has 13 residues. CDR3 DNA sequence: TGTGCCAGCAGACTAGCGGGGATCAATGAGCAGTTCTTC. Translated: CASRLAGINEQFF.

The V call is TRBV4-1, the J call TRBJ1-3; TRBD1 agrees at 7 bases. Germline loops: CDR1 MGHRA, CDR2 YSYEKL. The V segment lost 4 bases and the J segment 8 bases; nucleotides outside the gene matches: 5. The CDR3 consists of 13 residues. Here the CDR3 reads CASSLPGGDTIYF. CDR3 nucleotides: TGCGCCAGCAGCCTTCCAGGGGGAGACACCATATATTTT.

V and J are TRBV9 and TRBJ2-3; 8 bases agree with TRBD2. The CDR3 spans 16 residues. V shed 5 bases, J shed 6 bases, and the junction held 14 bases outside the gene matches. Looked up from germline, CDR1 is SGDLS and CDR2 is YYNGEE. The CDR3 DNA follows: TGTGCCAGCAGTTCTAGACTAGCGCCACCCGGGGATACGCAGTATTTT. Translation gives CASSSRLAPPGDTQYF.

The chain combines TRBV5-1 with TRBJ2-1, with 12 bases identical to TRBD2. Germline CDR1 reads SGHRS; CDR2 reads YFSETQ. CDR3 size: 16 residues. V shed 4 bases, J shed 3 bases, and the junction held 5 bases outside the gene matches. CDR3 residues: CASSRRLAGVYNEQFF. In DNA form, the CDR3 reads TGCGCCAGCAGCCGACGACTAGCGGGAGTCTACAATGAGCAGTTCTTC.

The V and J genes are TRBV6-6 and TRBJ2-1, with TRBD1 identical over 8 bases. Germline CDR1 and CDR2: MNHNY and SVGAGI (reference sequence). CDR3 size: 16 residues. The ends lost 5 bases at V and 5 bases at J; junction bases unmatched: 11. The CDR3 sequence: CASSMGRDRPNNEQFF. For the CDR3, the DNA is TGTGCCAGCAGTATGGGCCGGGACAGGCCAAACAATGAGCAGTTCTTC.

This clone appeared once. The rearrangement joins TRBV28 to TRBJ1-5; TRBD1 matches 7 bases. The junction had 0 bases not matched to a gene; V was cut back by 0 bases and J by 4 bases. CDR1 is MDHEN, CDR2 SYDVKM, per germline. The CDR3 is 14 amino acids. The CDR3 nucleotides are TGTGCCAGCAGTTTATGGGGACAGAATCAGCCCCAGCATTTT. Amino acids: CASSLWGQNQPQHF.

The CDR3 region is CASEAGGPNTGELFF. The CDR3 DNA is TGTGCCAGCGAGGCGGGAGGGCCCAACACCGGGGAGCTGTTTTTT. V and J are TRBV7-2 and TRBJ2-2, with 9 bases lining up with TRBD2. CDR3 size: 15 residues. Germline trimming cut 8 bases from V and 2 bases from J; bases unmatched to any gene: 6. Germline V CDR1 and CDR2: SGHTA, FQGNSA.